Listed here is a single T cell receptor beta chain. Its antigen remains unidentified. The sample belongs to a study of T cell responses to AZD1222 COVID-19 vaccine. CDR1 and CDR2 (germline): SGHAT, FQDESV (reference sequence). This CDR3 comprises 16 residues. V shed 5 bases, J shed 3 bases, and the junction held 8 bases outside the gene matches. Points from the study as a whole: Spike was spanned by vaccine-associated CD4 TCRs, with dominance at 160-218 and 743-854.

Using immunoSEQ multiplex PCR, the repertoire was profiled, and TCRdb retains in-frame clones only, with some absent. The sample contains 160,000 or so clones, roughly nine tenths of which appear only once. The receptor was isolated from an adult in good health. This specimen was peripheral blood, taken on day 0 of MenACWY control vaccination. The chain couples TRBV11-1 to TRBJ2-7; 12 positions agree with TRBD1. The CDR3 loop reads CASSNMGQGANYEQYF. DNA of the CDR3: TGTGCCAGCAGCAACATGGGACAGGGGGCAAACTACGAGCAGTACTTC.